The entry below describes one TCR beta chain. This sample was included in a study of blood T cell repertoires in COVID-19. About the study: Spain, Italy and the United States supplied samples that represented acute and convalescent COVID-19.

V was pared by 6 bases and J by 1 base, with 9 bases of the junction left unmatched. The CDR3 contains 16 residues. Per germline, CDR1 SGHAT and CDR2 FQDESV (reference sequence). Generated by immunoSEQ multiplex PCR, the TCRdb table keeps only in-frame clones and is missing some. The sample carries 50,000 to 65,000 clones, under 90% recorded once. Specimen: peripheral blood. The TCR originated in a man aged 50 or older with active COVID-19. The chain links TRBV11-1 to TRBJ2-1, with 7 bases matching TRBD2. CDR3 DNA sequence: TGTGCCAGCAGACCAGAGAGCGGGGCTTCCTACAATGAGCAGTTCTTC. It codes for CASRPESGASYNEQFF.